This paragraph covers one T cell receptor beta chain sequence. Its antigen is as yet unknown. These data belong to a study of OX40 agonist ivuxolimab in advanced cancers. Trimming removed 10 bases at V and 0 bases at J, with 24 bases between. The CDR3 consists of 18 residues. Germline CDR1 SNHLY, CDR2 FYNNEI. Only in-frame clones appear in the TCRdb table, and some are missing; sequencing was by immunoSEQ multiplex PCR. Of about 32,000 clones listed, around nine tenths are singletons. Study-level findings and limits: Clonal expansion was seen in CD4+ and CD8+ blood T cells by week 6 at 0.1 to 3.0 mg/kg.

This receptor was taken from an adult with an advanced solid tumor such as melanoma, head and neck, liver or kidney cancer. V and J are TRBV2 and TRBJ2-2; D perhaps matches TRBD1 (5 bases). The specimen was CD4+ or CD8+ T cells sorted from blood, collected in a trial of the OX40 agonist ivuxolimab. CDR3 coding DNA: TGTGCCACCGTGGGGCCCCTCGAGATAAATACGAACACCGGGGAGCTGTTTTTT. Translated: CATVGPLEINTNTGELFF.